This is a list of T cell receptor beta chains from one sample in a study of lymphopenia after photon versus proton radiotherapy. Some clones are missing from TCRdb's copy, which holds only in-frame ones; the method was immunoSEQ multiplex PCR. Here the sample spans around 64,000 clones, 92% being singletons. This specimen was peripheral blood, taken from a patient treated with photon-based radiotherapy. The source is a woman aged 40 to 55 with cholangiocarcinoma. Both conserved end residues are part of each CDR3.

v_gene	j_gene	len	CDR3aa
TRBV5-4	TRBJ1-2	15	CASSNRPDDFYGYTF
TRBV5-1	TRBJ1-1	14	CASSEGTVNTEAFF
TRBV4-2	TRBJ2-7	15	CASSQVREDAYEQYF
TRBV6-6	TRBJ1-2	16	CASRDIALFGNYGYTF
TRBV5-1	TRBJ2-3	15	CASTPGGSGTDTQYF
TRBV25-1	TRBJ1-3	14	CASSGRTAGNTIYF
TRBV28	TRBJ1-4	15	CASEDKVPSGEKLFF
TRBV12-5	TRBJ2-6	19	CASGSRGLAGGPWANVLTF
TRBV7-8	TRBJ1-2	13	CASSLDVRYGYTF
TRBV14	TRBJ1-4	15	CASSLEPGLREKLFF
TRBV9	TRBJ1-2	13	CASSVGSYYGYTF
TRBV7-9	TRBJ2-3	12	CASSWGANTQYF
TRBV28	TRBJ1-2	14	CASSSGQTNYGYTF
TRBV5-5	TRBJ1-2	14	CASSLEGVGYGYTF
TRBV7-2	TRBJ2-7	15	CASSLISGTTYEQYF
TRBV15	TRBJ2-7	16	CATSREGRGHIREQYF
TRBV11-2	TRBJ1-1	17	CASSSQPPHPRHTEAFF
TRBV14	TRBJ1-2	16	CASSQPGAGSFDGYTF
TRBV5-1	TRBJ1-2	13	CASSEQGADGYTF
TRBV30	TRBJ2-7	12	CAWSIGPQGSAF
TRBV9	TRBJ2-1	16	CASSVHGTGRGDEQFF
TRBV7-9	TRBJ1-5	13	CASSPGMKQPQHF
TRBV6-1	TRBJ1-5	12	CASSDQNQPQHF
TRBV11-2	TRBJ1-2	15	CASSPTTQGKGGYTF
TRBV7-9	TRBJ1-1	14	CASSSDSGGGSAFF
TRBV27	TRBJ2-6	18	CASSLRGIGGSGANVLTF
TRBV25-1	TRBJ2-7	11	CASSGPTEQYF
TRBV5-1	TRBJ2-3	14	CASSLGGTRDTQYF
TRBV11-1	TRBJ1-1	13	CASSQLGRKEAFF
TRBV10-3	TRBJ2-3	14	CAISDWQTGDTQYF
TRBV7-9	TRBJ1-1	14	CASSSQGRNTEAFF